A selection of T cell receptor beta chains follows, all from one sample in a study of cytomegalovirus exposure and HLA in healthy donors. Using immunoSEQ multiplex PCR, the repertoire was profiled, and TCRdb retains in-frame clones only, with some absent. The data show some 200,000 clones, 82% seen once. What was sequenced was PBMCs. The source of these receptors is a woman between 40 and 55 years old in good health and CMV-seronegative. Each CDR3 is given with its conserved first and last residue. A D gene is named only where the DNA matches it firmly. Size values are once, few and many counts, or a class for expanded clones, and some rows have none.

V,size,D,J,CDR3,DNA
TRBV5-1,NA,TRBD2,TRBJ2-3,CASSAGLAGVTDTQYF,TGCGCCAGCAGCGCCGGACTAGCGGGGGTCACAGATACGCAGTATTTT
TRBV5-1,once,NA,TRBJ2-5,CASSPTGEGETQYF,TGCGCCAGCAGCCCGACAGGGGAGGGCGAGACCCAGTACTTC
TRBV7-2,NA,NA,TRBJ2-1,CASSLAIGGREQFF,TGTGCCAGCAGCTTAGCGATCGGGGGTCGGGAGCAGTTCTTC
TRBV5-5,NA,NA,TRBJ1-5,CASSLADSSNQPQHF,TGTGCCAGCAGCTTGGCGGACAGCAGCAATCAGCCCCAGCATTTT
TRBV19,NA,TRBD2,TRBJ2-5,CASSRKGLAEKETQYF,TGTGCCAGTAGCAGAAAAGGACTAGCGGAGAAAGAGACCCAGTACTTC
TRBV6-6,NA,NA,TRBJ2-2,CASRGDPHTGELFF,TGTGCCAGTCGCGGGGATCCCCACACCGGGGAGCTGTTTTTT
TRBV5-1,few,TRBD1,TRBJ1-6,CASSPGQGGYSPLHF,TGCGCCAGCAGCCCCGGACAGGGCGGGTATTCACCCCTCCACTTT
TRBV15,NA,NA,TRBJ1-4,CAAGRQDTTNEKLFF,TGTGCCGCCGGAAGACAGGATACAACTAATGAAAAACTGTTTTTT
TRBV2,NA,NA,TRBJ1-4,CASSELQTGGKLFF,TGTGCCAGCAGTGAACTCCAAACAGGTGGAAAACTGTTTTTT
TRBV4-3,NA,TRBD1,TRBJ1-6,CASSQGRRDRDSPLHF,TGCGCCAGCAGCCAAGGTCGCCGGGACAGGGATTCACCCCTCCACTTT
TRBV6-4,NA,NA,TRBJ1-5,CASSDRDSQYNQPQHF,TGTGCCAGCAGTGACCGCGACAGTCAGTACAATCAGCCCCAGCATTTT
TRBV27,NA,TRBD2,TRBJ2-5,CASSTHGLAGGRETQYF,TGTGCCAGCAGTACCCATGGACTAGCGGGGGGAAGGGAGACCCAGTACTTC
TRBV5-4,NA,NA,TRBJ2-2,CASSLDGGGELFF,TGTGCCAGCAGCTTGGATGGAGGCGGGGAGCTGTTTTTT
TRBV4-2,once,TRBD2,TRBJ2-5,CASSQLATSGGGGETQYF,TGTGCCAGCAGCCAACTAGCGACTAGCGGGGGGGGTGGGGAGACCCAGTACTTC
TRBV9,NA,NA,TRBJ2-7,CASSVGPDEGYEQYF,TGTGCCAGCAGCGTAGGGCCGGACGAGGGATACGAGCAGTACTTC
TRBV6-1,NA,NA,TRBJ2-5,CASSTTRTSETQYF,TGTGCCAGCAGTACGACTAGGACATCAGAGACCCAGTACTTC
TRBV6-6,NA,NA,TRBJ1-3,CASSSRTGSSGNTIYF,TGTGCCAGCAGTTCCCGGACTGGGAGTTCTGGAAACACCATATATTTT
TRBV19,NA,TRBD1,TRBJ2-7,CASRASTGQLDEQYF,TGTGCCAGTAGGGCATCGACAGGGCAGCTCGACGAGCAGTACTTC
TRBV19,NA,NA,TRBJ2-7,CASSIHPPRGGLWSEQYF,TGTGCCAGTAGTATACACCCTCCCCGTGGGGGCCTGTGGTCCGAGCAGTACTTC
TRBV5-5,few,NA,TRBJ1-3,CASSADSSGNTIYF,TGTGCCAGCAGCGCAGACAGTTCTGGAAACACCATATATTTT
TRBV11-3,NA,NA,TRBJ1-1,CASSFSAGETNTEAFF,TGTGCCAGCAGCTTTTCGGCCGGGGAGACGAACACTGAAGCTTTCTTT
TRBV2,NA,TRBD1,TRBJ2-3,CAGRDRGDTQYF,TGTGCCGGAAGAGACAGGGGAGATACGCAGTATTTT
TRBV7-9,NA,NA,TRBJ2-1,CASSFGEYNEQFF,TGTGCCAGCAGCTTCGGAGAGTACAATGAGCAGTTCTTC
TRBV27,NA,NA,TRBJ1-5,CASSFGGNQPQHF,TGTGCCAGCAGTTTTGGAGGCAATCAGCCCCAGCATTTT